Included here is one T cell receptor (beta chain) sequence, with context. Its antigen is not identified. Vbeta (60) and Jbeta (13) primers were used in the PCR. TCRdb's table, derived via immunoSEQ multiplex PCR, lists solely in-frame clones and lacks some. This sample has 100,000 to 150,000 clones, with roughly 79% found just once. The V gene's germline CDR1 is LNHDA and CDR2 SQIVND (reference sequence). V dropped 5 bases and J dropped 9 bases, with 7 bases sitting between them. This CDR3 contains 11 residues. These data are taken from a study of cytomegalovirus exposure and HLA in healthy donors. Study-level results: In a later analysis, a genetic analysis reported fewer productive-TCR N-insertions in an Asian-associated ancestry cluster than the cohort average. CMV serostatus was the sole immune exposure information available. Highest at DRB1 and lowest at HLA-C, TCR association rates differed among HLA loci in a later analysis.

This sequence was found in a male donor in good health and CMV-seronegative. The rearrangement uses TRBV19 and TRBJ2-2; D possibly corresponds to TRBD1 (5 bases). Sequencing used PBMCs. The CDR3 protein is CASSQGWELFF. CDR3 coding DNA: TGTGCCAGTAGTCAGGGTTGGGAGCTGTTTTTT.